This TCR beta chain was profiled in a study of identical twins. At least ten counts were recorded for this clonotype. cDNA carried unique molecular identifiers, and a universal primer site was added by template switching. TCRdb fed the 5' RACE reads into MiXCR, producing one record per CDR3 protein. Of hundreds of thousands of distinct CDR3 sequences in the sample, about 20% were seen once. This CDR3 contains 13 residues. The germline CDR1 and CDR2 sequences are ENHRY and SYGVKD. With 0 bases removed from V and 4 bases from J, the gap between germline ends came to 7 bases. The same data also went into a second study, on T cells expressing NK-cell markers. Per that paper: Sorted CD3+CD56+NKG2C+, CD3+CD56+NKG2C- and CD3+CD56-NKG2C+ T cells provided the TCR beta repertoires.

V and J are TRBV10-3 and TRBJ2-7; D gene uncertain. The sample consisted of PBMCs. The TCR sequence derives from a woman younger than 30 in good health. The CDR3 sequence: CAISESGRYEQYF. CDR3 nucleotide sequence: TGTGCCATCAGTGAGTCTGGACGTTACGAGCAGTACTTC.